These T cell receptor beta chains were read from a single sample in a study of blood T cell repertoires in COVID-19. The data were produced by immunoSEQ multiplex PCR, yet TCRdb's version contains in-frame clones alone and is incomplete. Counted here are approximately 300,000 clones, 80% to 90% occurring once; the ten biggest clones make up about 1.2%. What was sequenced was peripheral blood. These receptors were obtained from a woman in her forties or fifties with acute or convalescent COVID-19. The CDR3 runs from the conserved cysteine through the conserved F or W.

V	J	CDR3
TRBV30	TRBJ2-5	CAWSSYQETQYF
TRBV6-6	TRBJ2-1	CASSPGTTEQFF
TRBV5-6	TRBJ1-5	CASSFGTGSSNQPQHF
TRBV27	TRBJ1-1	CASTVRSGDTEAFF
TRBV12-3/TRBV12-4	TRBJ1-2	CASSLVQGGYTF
TRBV12-5	TRBJ2-3	CASGPGSSTDTQYF
TRBV5-1	TRBJ2-2	CASSLDSGSVGELFF
TRBV3-1/TRBV3-2	TRBJ1-5	CASSQEGTPEPQHF
TRBV30	TRBJ1-2	CAWSNGPSGYTF
TRBV5-5	TRBJ2-1	CASSNRGYNEQFF
TRBV11-2	TRBJ2-1	CASSRTGDWQFF
TRBV5-1	TRBJ2-5	CASSRQGAVEETQYF
TRBV27	TRBJ2-1	CASSPGGGNEQFF
TRBV7-2	TRBJ1-3	CASSQGQAFSGNTIYF
TRBV5-4	TRBJ2-2	CASSPNPSGSPGELFF
TRBV5-1	TRBJ1-1	CASSSRPGQNTEAFF
TRBV9	TRBJ2-1	CASSKTGYNEQFF
TRBV5-4	TRBJ2-1	CASSLGVAGGRNEQFF
TRBV27	TRBJ1-2	CASSLSETSYGYTF
TRBV5-6	TRBJ2-7	CASRYERSGEQYF
TRBV6-2/TRBV6-3	TRBJ1-4	CASSYPGGTTNEKLFF
TRBV4-1	TRBJ2-4	CASSPGRQGFAKNIQYF
TRBV6-5	TRBJ2-4	CASTIQLSQNIQYF
TRBV3-1/TRBV3-2	TRBJ1-2	CASSLDFEGYTF
TRBV6-5	TRBJ1-2	CASSRGSFFYGYTF
TRBV10-3	TRBJ1-3	CAISDRGGGNTIYF
TRBV2	TRBJ1-2	CASSVVTGANLNYGYTF
TRBV15	TRBJ2-1	CATSIPPGGGVVEQFF
TRBV2	TRBJ1-6	CASTQTGVNSPLHF
TRBV2	TRBJ1-5	CASSWDRMEPQHF
TRBV27	TRBJ1-2	CASSPSSGKPHGYTF
TRBV6-1	TRBJ1-3	CASSDRQVRSGNTIYF
TRBV6-5	TRBJ2-1	CASSAGTGSYNEQFF
TRBV4-1	TRBJ2-3	CASSPGTVSTDTQYF
TRBV27	TRBJ2-2	CASSKELAGSGELFF
TRBV19	TRBJ1-2	CASTRDRVSSYGYTF
TRBV27	TRBJ1-6	CASSLRDSWTPLHF
TRBV29-1	TRBJ2-7	CSAQGALTYEQYF
TRBV11-2	TRBJ2-3	CASSQPIAGDPDTQYF
TRBV7-9	TRBJ2-5	CASSFRLAEFQETQYF
TRBV5-1	TRBJ2-1	CASSDGLAGVNEQFF